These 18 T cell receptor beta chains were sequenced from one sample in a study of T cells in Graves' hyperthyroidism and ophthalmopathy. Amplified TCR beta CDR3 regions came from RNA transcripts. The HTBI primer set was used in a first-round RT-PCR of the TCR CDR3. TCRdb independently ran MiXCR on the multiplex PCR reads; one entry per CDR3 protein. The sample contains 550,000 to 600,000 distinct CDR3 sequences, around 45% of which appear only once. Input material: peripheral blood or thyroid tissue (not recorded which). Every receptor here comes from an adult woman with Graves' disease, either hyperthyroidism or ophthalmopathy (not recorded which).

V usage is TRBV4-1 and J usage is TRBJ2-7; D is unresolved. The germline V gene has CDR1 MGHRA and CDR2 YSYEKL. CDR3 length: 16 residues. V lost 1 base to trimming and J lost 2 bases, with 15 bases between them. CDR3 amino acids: CASSQVARTKTYEQYF. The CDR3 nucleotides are TGCGCCAGCAGCCAAGTCGCCAGAACAAAAACCTACGAGCAGTACTTC.

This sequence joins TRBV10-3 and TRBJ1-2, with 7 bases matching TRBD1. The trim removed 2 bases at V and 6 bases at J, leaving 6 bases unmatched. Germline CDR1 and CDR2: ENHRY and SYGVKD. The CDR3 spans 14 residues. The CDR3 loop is CAISEGQEGNGYTF. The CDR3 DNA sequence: TGTGCCATCAGTGAGGGACAGGAGGGGAATGGCTACACCTTC.

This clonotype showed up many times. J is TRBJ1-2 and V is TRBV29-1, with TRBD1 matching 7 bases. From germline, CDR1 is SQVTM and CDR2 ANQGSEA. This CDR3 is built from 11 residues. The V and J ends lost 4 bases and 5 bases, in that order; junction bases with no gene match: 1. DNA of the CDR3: TGCAGCGTTGCCAGGGGGTATGGCTACACCTTC. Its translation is CSVARGYGYTF.

Here the CDR3 DNA reads TGTGCCAGCAGCTTAAGTTCAGCGGGTAACTATGGCTACACCTTC. Translating it yields CASSLSSAGNYGYTF. The chain is built from TRBV7-9 and TRBJ1-2; D is unresolved. V was pared by 2 bases and J by 1 base, with 11 bases between. This CDR3 region has 15 residues. Germline CDR1 and CDR2: SEHNR and FQNEAQ (reference sequence).

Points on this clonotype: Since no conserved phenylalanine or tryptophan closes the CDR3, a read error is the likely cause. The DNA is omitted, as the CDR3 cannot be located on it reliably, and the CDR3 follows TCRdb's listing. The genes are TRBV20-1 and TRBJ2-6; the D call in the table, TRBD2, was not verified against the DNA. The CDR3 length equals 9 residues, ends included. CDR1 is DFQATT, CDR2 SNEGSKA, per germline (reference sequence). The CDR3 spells CSATGLTDT.

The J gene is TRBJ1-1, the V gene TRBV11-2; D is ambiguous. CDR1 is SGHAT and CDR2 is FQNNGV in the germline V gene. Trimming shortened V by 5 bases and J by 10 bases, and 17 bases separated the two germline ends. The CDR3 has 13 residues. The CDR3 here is CASSPGAGGGAFF. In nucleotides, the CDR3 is TGTGCCAGCAGCCCCGGAGCAGGCGGCGGAGCTTTCTTT.

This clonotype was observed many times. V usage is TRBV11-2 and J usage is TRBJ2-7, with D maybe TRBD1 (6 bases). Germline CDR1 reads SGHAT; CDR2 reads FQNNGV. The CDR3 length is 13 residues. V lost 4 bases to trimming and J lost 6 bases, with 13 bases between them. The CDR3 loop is CASSSPGVPEQYF. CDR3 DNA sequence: TGTGCCAGCAGCTCCCCAGGGGTACCCGAGCAGTACTTC.

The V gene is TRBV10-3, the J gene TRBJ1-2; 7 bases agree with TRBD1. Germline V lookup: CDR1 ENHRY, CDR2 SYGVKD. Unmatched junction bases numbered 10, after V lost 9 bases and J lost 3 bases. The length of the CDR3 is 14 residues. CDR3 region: CAIANRGSYYGYTF. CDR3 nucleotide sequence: TGTGCCATTGCCAACAGGGGCAGCTACTATGGCTACACCTTC.

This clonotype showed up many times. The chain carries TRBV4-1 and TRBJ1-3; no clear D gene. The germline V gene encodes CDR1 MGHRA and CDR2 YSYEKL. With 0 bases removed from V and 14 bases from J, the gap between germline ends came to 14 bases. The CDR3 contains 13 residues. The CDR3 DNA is TGCGCCAGCAGCCAAGATAGGTTGTCGGTAGTATATTTT. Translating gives CASSQDRLSVVYF.

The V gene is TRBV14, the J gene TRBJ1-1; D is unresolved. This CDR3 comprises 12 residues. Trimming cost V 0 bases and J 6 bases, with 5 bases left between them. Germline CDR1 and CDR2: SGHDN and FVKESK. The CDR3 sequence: CASSQEIPEAFF. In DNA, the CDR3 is TGTGCCAGCAGCCAAGAGATCCCTGAAGCTTTCTTT.

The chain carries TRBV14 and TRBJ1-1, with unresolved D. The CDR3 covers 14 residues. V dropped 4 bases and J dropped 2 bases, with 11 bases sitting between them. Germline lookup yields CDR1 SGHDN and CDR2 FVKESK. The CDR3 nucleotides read TGTGCCAGCAGCCGAAAAGTGGGCAACACTGAAGCTTTCTTT. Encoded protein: CASSRKVGNTEAFF.

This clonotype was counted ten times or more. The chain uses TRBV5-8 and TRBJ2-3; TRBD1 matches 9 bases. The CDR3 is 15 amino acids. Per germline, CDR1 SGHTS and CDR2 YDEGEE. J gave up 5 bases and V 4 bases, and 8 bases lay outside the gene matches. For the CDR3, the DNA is TGTGCCAGCAGCACAGGACAGGGGTGGGGAGATACGCAGTATTTT. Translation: CASSTGQGWGDTQYF.

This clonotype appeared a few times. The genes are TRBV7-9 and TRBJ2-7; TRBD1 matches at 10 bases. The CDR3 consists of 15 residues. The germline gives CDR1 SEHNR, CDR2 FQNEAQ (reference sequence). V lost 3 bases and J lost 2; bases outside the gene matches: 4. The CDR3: CASSFDRGPTYEQYF. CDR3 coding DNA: TGTGCCAGCAGCTTTGACAGGGGGCCTACCTACGAGCAGTACTTC.

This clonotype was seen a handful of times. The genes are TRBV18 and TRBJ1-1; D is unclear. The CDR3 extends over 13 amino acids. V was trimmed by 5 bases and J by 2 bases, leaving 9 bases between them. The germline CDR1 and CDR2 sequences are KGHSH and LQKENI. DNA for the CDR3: TGTGCCAGCTCATCCAGAATAAACACTGAAGCTTTCTTT. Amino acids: CASSSRINTEAFF.

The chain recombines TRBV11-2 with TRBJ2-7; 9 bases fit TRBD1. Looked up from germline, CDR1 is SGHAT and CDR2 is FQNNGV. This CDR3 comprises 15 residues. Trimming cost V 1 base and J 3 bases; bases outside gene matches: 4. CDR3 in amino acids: CASSLGTGDYYEQYF. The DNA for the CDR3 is TGTGCCAGCAGCTTAGGGACAGGGGACTACTACGAGCAGTACTTC.

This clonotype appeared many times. This CDR3 is CAWSVGGETQYF. The DNA for the CDR3 is TGTGCCTGGAGTGTAGGGGGAGAGACCCAGTACTTC. This chain links TRBV30 with TRBJ2-5, with TRBD1 as a possible D gene (6 bases). The germline CDR1 and CDR2 sequences are GTSNPN and SVGIG (reference sequence). The CDR3 has 12 amino acids. V lost 0 bases to trimming and J lost 4 bases, with 6 bases between them.

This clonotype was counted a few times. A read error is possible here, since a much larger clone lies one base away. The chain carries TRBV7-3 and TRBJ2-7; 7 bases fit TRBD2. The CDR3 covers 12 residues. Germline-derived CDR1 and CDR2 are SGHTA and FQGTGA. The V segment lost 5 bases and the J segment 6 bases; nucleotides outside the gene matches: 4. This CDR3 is CASSQTGGEQYF. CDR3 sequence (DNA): TGTGCCAGCAGCCAGACGGGAGGCGAGCAGTACTTC.

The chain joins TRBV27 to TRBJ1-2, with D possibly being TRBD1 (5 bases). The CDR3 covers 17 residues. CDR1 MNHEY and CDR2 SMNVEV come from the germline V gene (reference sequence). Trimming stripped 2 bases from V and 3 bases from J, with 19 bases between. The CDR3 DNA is TGTGCCAGCAGTTTAGTCGTACAGGATGGGGACTACTATGGCTACACCTTC. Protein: CASSLVVQDGDYYGYTF.